The present T cell receptor beta chain was sequenced within a study of CD4+ T cells in melanoma. The study's findings and limits: Diverse differentiation states were reported for melanoma neoantigen-specific CD4+ T cells. A reported correlation linked neoantigen-specific CD4+ T cells to CD8+, macrophage and B cell function.

V was pared by 1 base and J by 1 base, with 11 bases between. CDR1 MGHRA and CDR2 YSYEKL come from the germline V gene. The CDR3 has 15 amino acids. Method: immunoSEQ multiplex PCR; TCRdb's copy keeps in-frame clones and lacks some. The sample lists about 9,900 clones, roughly two thirds occurring once. Remarks on this clone: Its antigen is not known.

Material: peripheral blood. The sequence came from a human donor with melanoma. The genes are TRBV4-1 and TRBJ2-7; tentative D call: TRBD2 (5 bases). CDR3 in amino acids: CASSQGTGFSYEQYF. The CDR3 region has the DNA TGCGCCAGCAGCCAAGGTACGGGGTTTTCCTACGAGCAGTACTTC.